This T cell receptor (beta chain) is from a study of identical twins (dated by TCRdb to the mid-2010s). About the study as a whole: The study deep-sequenced TCR alpha and beta repertoires from monozygotic twins, unrelated adults of various ages and cord blood to test whether fetal clonotypes persist. Replicate twin experiments were performed at different times using different library preparation protocols to rule out contamination. Paper-wide results and their limitations: Fewer insertions were carried by abundant cord blood beta clonotypes, a similar but weaker trend appeared in young adult naive repertoires, and no such trend appeared in memory repertoires. In monozygotic twins, out-of-frame TCR alpha sharing was systematically underestimated by recombination models, although the models agreed with sharing between unrelated individuals. Compared with coincidental sharing between unrelated individuals, an excess of low generation-probability sequences was observed among out-of-frame TCR alpha sequences shared between twins. Excess twin sharing in beta out-of-frame sequences was weaker because fewer shared sequences lowered the signal-to-noise ratio. Because the same donors could not be followed over many years, conclusions were based on cross-sectional statistical analysis. Invariant T cells such as MAIT and iNKT could partly confound zero-insertion analyses, though diverse VJ usage argued against this for most clonotypes.

Measured from the cysteine to the phenylalanine, the CDR3 is 17 residues long. The CDR3 DNA has 51 bases and is translated from base 1. CDR1 LGHNA and CDR2 YNFKEQ were looked up in the germline V gene. The trim is 1 base for V and 5 bases for J, with a gap of 21 bases between the germline ends. Every donor in the study was a healthy Caucasian. The twin cohort comprised three pairs of female monozygotic twins, all aged roughly 18 to 29 years. The RNA used for TCR libraries was isolated from peripheral blood mononuclear cells. As regards this clonotype: It has no known antigen specificity. No base qualities exist here, and no much larger clone lies one base off it.

To prepare the library, 5' RACE was applied. The run used an Illumina HiSeq 2000. Template switching introduced a universal primer binding site; the final cDNA contained a unique molecular identifier, enabling accurate counting of TCR cDNA molecules. First-strand cDNA for TCR alpha and beta chains was synthesized from specific primers in the conserved constant-segment region. To control for contamination, each cDNA library was double barcoded with a SMART-Mk sample barcode plus Illumina barcodes. TruSeq adapter sequences, together with Illumina sample barcodes, were added in two successive PCR steps. Sequencing of the TCR alpha and beta cDNA libraries was done on the Illumina HiSeq platform using custom primers. Per the authors' processing: MiGEC was used to process raw reads and extract unique molecular identifiers, and MiXCR was used to find CDR3 positions. Recombination models were inferred per individual with the repgenHMM and IGoR tools using an EM algorithm. Shared clonotypes were analyzed with the tcR package in R, and sharing was normalized by the product of cloneset sizes. To study raw recombination free of thymic and clonal selection effects, out-of-frame nonproductive sequences were analyzed. Using fastp at Q25 and MiXCR, TCRdb reprocessed the public reads and kept productive beta chains. Each entry is one CDR3 protein sequence, shown with its most common DNA and genes. The V and J calls were determined by TCRdb, not by the authors. The sample has around 570,000 distinct CDR3 sequences on record, just under 10% of them singletons. Roughly 3% of the sample lies in the top ten.

The sample was also reused in another study, on yellow fever vaccine responses in identical twins. The second paper states: The T cell response to vaccination in identical twins was reported by the authors to appear partly convergent and partly personalized. In the study, vaccine-responding T cell clones were precisely tracked in identical twins.

This receptor was taken from a young woman in good health. Sequences were obtained from PBMCs. The chain is assembled from TRBV4-2 and TRBJ2-7; the D gene is tentatively TRBD1 or TRBD2, each matching 6 bases. The CDR3 in this case is CASSQGRGLLQGHEQYF. The nucleotides read TGTGCCAGCAGCCAAGGGAGGGGCCTCCTACAGGGCCACGAGCAGTACTTC.